The clone carrying this T cell receptor (beta chain) was picked up a small number of times. No antigen is known for it. Repertoires were generated with immunoSEQ multiplex PCR, while TCRdb's copy carries only in-frame clones and drops some. The repertoire consists of 2 million to 3 million clones, with roughly 93% occurring once and the leading ten covering roughly 0.39%. This specimen belongs to a study of shared clonotypes between healthy human individuals. Study-level points and caveats: The donor pool, a small one, limited the genetic and exposure-history diversity represented. Clonotype sharing across donors was expected to vary with sequencing depth.

The TCR was taken from a man aged 18 to 35 in good health. Some clones in this sample may be carry-over from other donors' samples. The sequenced material came from naive CD4+ T cells from PBMCs. Stated subset: CD45RA+ positively selected.

As DNA, the CDR3 is TGTGCCAGCAGTTTCGGATACAATCAGCCCCAGCATTTT. It yields the protein CASSFGYNQPQHF. This chain links TRBV27 with TRBJ1-5; no firm D call. The CDR3 consists of 13 residues. Per the germline V gene, CDR1 is MNHEY and CDR2 is SMNVEV (reference sequence). Trimming pared 3 bases from V and 3 bases from J, leaving 6 bases between.